The 32 T cell receptor beta chains below all came from one sample that was sequenced in a study of control samples from healthy donors and cancer patients. Clones were read by immunoSEQ multiplex PCR, and TCRdb kept only the in-frame ones, dropping some. The sample includes 100,000 to 110,000 clones, more than 85% of them seen just once. Material for sequencing was blood. These receptors were taken from a woman aged 50 to 60 in good health.

J is TRBJ2-2 and V is TRBV4-3, with D tentatively TRBD1 (6 bases). Germline CDR1 is LGHNA and CDR2 is YSLEER. V was cut by 5 bases and J by 0 bases, with 7 bases left in between. The CDR3 covers 14 residues. CDR3 coding DNA: TGCGCCAGCAGCGGACAGACGAACACCGGGGAGCTGTTTTTT. Protein: CASSGQTNTGELFF.

V gene TRBV12-3 or TRBV12-4 combines with J gene TRBJ2-7; D is unclear. The CDR3 is 11 residues long. Deletions cut 5 bases from V and 4 bases from J, with 6 bases between. CDR3 DNA sequence: TGTGCCAGCAGTCCCGGGTACGAGCAGTACTTC. It codes for CASSPGYEQYF.

The genes are TRBV6-5 and TRBJ2-7; TRBD1 agrees at 8 bases. The CDR3 loop spans 16 amino acids. V lost 0 bases, J lost 3 bases, and 7 bases stayed unmatched. In germline, CDR1 is MNHEY, CDR2 SVGAGI. The CDR3 protein is CASSYSRDRIYYEQYV. CDR3 in DNA: TGTGCCAGCAGTTACTCCCGGGACAGGATATACTACGAGCAGTACGTC.

This CDR3 is CATSDSRGQGEGYTF. CDR3 coding DNA: TGTGCCACCAGTGATTCCCGGGGGCAGGGTGAAGGCTACACCTTC. V is TRBV24-1 and J is TRBJ1-2, with D maybe TRBD1 (6 bases). V lost 2 bases, J lost 8 bases, and 17 bases lay in between. The CDR3 sequence is 15 residues long. Germline V gene lookup returns CDR1 KGHDR and CDR2 SFDVKD.

J is TRBJ2-1 and V is TRBV27, with D possibly being TRBD2 (6 bases). Trimming removed 2 bases at V and 8 bases at J, with 16 bases between. This CDR3 region has 15 residues. Germline CDR1 and CDR2: MNHEY and SMNVEV (reference sequence). For the CDR3, the DNA is TGTGCCAGCAGTTTAGGAGGGAGTATTATATATGAGCAGTTCTTC. It specifies CASSLGGSIIYEQFF.

The genes are TRBV15 and TRBJ2-5; TRBD2 aligns across 9 bases. Trimming at V came to 1 base and at J to 5 bases, leaving 11 bases not matched to a gene. The CDR3 length is 17 residues. Germline loops: CDR1 LNHNV, CDR2 YYDKDF (reference sequence). CDR3 in DNA: TGTGCCACCAGCAGAGCCATAACTAGCGGGCGCCAGGAGACCCAGTACTTC. As protein: CATSRAITSGRQETQYF.

This clone is classed as medium-sized. CDR3 sequence reads: CAKPTTGTGNTGELFF. The CDR3 bases are TGCGCCAAGCCTACGACCGGGACAGGGAACACCGGGGAGCTGTTTTTT. This chain uses TRBV4-3 with TRBJ2-2; TRBD1 agrees at 8 bases. J gave up 1 base and V 10 bases, and 11 bases lay outside the gene matches. The CDR3 consists of 16 residues. Germline V gives CDR1 LGHNA, CDR2 YSLEER.

The chain employs TRBV9 and TRBJ2-5, with D uncertain. This CDR3 has 14 amino acids. Looked up from germline, CDR1 is SGDLS and CDR2 is YYNGEE. V was trimmed by 4 bases and J by 1 base, leaving 11 bases between them. CDR3 nucleotide sequence: TGTGCCAGCAGCTACTCCCTACTCCAAGAGACCCAGTACTTC. This sequence encodes CASSYSLLQETQYF.

V usage is TRBV6-5 and J usage is TRBJ1-1; 8 nucleotides align to TRBD1. Looked up from germline, CDR1 is MNHEY and CDR2 is SVGAGI. The length of the CDR3 is 15 residues. With V trimmed by 6 bases and J by 4 bases, 10 bases remained unmatched. The CDR3 loop is CASRDRRGRVTEAFF. The CDR3 bases are TGTGCCAGCAGGGATCGCAGGGGGCGGGTCACTGAAGCTTTCTTT.

The chain combines TRBV5-1 with TRBJ2-2, with a tentative D call TRBD2 (6 bases). The CDR3 is made up of 15 amino acids. Germline loops: CDR1 SGHRS, CDR2 YFSETQ. V lost 2 bases to trimming and J lost 3 bases, with 11 bases between them. CDR3 loop: CASSFAGRDTGELFF. For the CDR3, the DNA is TGCGCCAGCAGCTTTGCGGGGCGAGACACCGGGGAGCTGTTTTTT.

This chain joins TRBV2 and TRBJ2-3; no firm D call. The CDR3 covers 15 residues. Trimming pared 7 bases from V and 1 base from J, leaving 15 bases between. Germline CDR1 is SNHLY and CDR2 is FYNNEI. The DNA of the CDR3 is TGTGCCAGCAACGCTAGAAGTGGGGGCACAGATACGCAGTATTTT. This codes for CASNARSGGTDTQYF.

This clone has only a few counts. The rearrangement uses TRBV2 and TRBJ1-1; D perhaps matches TRBD1 (6 bases). Per germline, CDR1 SNHLY and CDR2 FYNNEI. Trimming cost V 1 base and J 1 base, with 7 bases left between them. The CDR3 has 14 amino acids. The CDR3 sequence is CASSEDRANTEAFF. The CDR3 DNA follows: TGTGCCAGCAGTGAAGACAGGGCGAACACTGAAGCTTTCTTT. The whole variable domain, filled in from reference TRBV2 and TRBJ1-1, reads EPEVTQTPSHQVTQMGQEVILRCVPISNHLYFYWYRQILGQKVEFLVSFYNNEISEKSEIFDDQFSVERPDGSNFTLKIRSTKLEDSAMYFCASSEDRANTEAFFGQGTRLTVV.

The chain has TRBV2 and TRBJ1-6; D remains unclear. The CDR3 runs 16 residues. Trimming removed 6 bases at V and 8 bases at J, with 20 bases between. CDR1 and CDR2 (germline): SNHLY, FYNNEI. The CDR3 is CASRTPVGLQDSPLHF. The CDR3, as DNA: TGTGCCAGCAGAACACCCGTAGGACTTCAAGATTCACCCCTCCACTTT. Full variable domain (rest looked up from reference TRBV2 and TRBJ1-6): EPEVTQTPSHQVTQMGQEVILRCVPISNHLYFYWYRQILGQKVEFLVSFYNNEISEKSEIFDDQFSVERPDGSNFTLKIRSTKLEDSAMYFCASRTPVGLQDSPLHFGNGTRLTVT.

This clone was seen once. The rearrangement uses TRBV5-1 and TRBJ1-6; D is possibly TRBD1 (6 bases). The CDR3 is 14 amino acids. Per the germline V gene, CDR1 is SGHRS and CDR2 is YFSETQ. With 0 bases removed from V and 7 bases from J, the gap between germline ends came to 8 bases. DNA for the CDR3: TGCGCCAGCAGCTTGGTGGACAGAAATTCACCCCTCCACTTT. Protein product: CASSLVDRNSPLHF.

This chain links TRBV7-9 with TRBJ2-7; 8 bases agree with TRBD2. Germline CDR1 SEHNR, CDR2 FQNEAQ (reference sequence). CDR3 length equals 17 residues. V shed 4 bases and J 2 bases; nucleotides not matched to a gene: 13. The chain's CDR3 is CASSSLERGLFAYEQYF. CDR3 sequence (DNA): TGTGCCAGCAGCTCCCTGGAGCGGGGGCTCTTCGCCTACGAGCAGTACTTC.

The genes are TRBV6-4 and TRBJ2-3; 9 positions match TRBD2. CDR3 length equals 15 residues. V gave up 6 bases and J gave up 6 bases; unmatched junction bases: 10. The germline V gene has CDR1 MRHNA and CDR2 SNTAGT. The CDR3 bases are TGTGCCAGCAGACTCGGGACTAGCAGTTTCGATACGCAGTATTTT. This codes for CASRLGTSSFDTQYF.

V is TRBV3-1 (or the pseudogene TRBV3-2) and J is TRBJ2-3; D is unclear. The CDR3 is 11 residues long. The V end lost 3 bases, the J end lost 8 bases, and 6 bases lay between the germline ends. The V gene's germline CDR1 is LGHDT and CDR2 YNNKEL (reference sequence). As DNA, the CDR3 is TGTGCCAGCAGCCACACGGGTACGCAGTATTTT. As protein: CASSHTGTQYF.

This chain joins TRBV2 and TRBJ2-3; D unresolved. The germline CDR1 and CDR2 sequences are SNHLY and FYNNEI. Trimming removed 7 bases from V and 3 bases from J, with 2 bases in between. The CDR3 has 10 residues. CDR3 in amino acids: CASKTDTQYF. The DNA for the CDR3 is TGTGCCAGCAAAACAGATACGCAGTATTTT.

This clone was observed a single time. This chain links TRBV7-6 with TRBJ2-1, with 8 bases matching TRBD2. Per the germline V gene, CDR1 is SGHVS and CDR2 is FNYEAQ. CDR3 length: 18 amino acids. V lost 5 bases and J lost 7; bases outside the gene matches: 19. This CDR3 is CASSRGGAAGGLGNEQFF. CDR3 DNA sequence: TGTGCCAGCAGCAGGGGAGGAGCGGCGGGAGGACTTGGGAATGAGCAGTTCTTC.

The rearrangement uses TRBV2 and TRBJ1-6, with TRBD1 as a possible D gene (6 bases). The germline V gene encodes CDR1 SNHLY and CDR2 FYNNEI. This CDR3 region has 13 residues. Trimming shortened V by 8 bases and J by 6 bases, and 11 bases separated the two germline ends. The CDR3 nucleotides read TGTGCCAGCGGGGACATCGGTAATTCACCCCTCCACTTT. The encoded protein is CASGDIGNSPLHF.

V gene TRBV5-4 combines with J gene TRBJ2-7; 8 bases fit TRBD2. The CDR3 is 14 residues long. Unmatched junction bases numbered 6, after V lost 4 bases and J lost 3 bases. CDR1 and CDR2 from the germline V gene are SGHNT and YYREEE (reference sequence). CDR3 coding DNA: TGTGCCAGCAGCCGATCGGGACTAGGCTACGAGCAGTACTTC. Amino acids: CASSRSGLGYEQYF. Based on the CDR3 plus reference TRBV5-4 and TRBJ2-7, the full variable domain is ETGVTQSPTHLIKTRGQQVTLRCSSQSGHNTVSWYQQALGQGPQFIFQYYREEENGRGNFPPRFSGLQFPNYSSELNVNALELDDSALYLCASSRSGLGYEQYFGPGTRLTVT.

The sample holds a few counts of this clone. The genes are TRBV19 and TRBJ2-2; TRBD2 agrees at 8 bases. Trimming removed 6 bases from V and 4 bases from J; junction bases left unmatched: 10. This CDR3 is built from 16 residues. Germline assignment: CDR1 LNHDA and CDR2 SQIVND (reference sequence). CDR3 nucleotides: TGTGCCAGTAGCGATAGCGCGGGGGGAACCACCGGGGAGCTGTTTTTT. It specifies CASSDSAGGTTGELFF.

The J gene is TRBJ2-3, the V gene TRBV11-3, with 7 bases identical to TRBD2. V gave up 5 bases and J gave up 8 bases; unmatched junction bases: 4. This CDR3 is built from 12 residues. Germline loops: CDR1 SGHNT, CDR2 YENEEA. The CDR3 bases are TGTGCCAGCAGCGTATCGGGGGGTACGCAGTATTTT. Protein sequence: CASSVSGGTQYF.

The chain employs TRBV27 and TRBJ2-4, with TRBD2 as a possible D gene (7 bases). CDR1 and CDR2 (germline): MNHEY, SMNVEV (reference sequence). V was pared by 5 bases and J by 5 bases, with 16 bases between. The CDR3 length is 15 residues. The CDR3 region is CASSKRSGGQNIQYF. Here the CDR3 DNA reads TGTGCCAGCAGTAAGAGGTCGGGGGGCCAAAACATTCAGTACTTC.

The count of this clone is one. The CDR3 protein is CASSRRDRENGYTF. The DNA for the CDR3 is TGTGCCAGCAGTCGAAGGGACAGGGAGAATGGCTACACCTTC. The chain carries TRBV27 and TRBJ1-2, with 9 bases matching TRBD1. Germline V gene lookup returns CDR1 MNHEY and CDR2 SMNVEV (reference sequence). CDR3 length: 14 residues. Losses at the gene ends were 5 bases for V and 6 bases for J; bases not matched to a gene: 7.

The rearrangement joins TRBV11-2 to TRBJ1-2; D unresolved. Germline V gene lookup returns CDR1 SGHAT and CDR2 FQNNGV. This CDR3 comprises 14 residues. V lost 7 bases, J lost 7 bases, and 19 bases lay in between. This chain's CDR3 is CASIEVRRPFGYTF. DNA of the CDR3: TGTGCCAGCATCGAAGTTAGGCGGCCGTTTGGCTACACCTTC.

This clone occurred a few times. This chain joins TRBV7-9 and TRBJ2-7; tentatively, D is TRBD2 (6 bases). Germline values: CDR1 SEHNR, CDR2 FQNEAQ (reference sequence). The V gene lost 3 bases and the J gene lost 4 bases, with 7 bases spanning the gap. The length of the CDR3 is 12 residues. CDR3 loop: CASSFSGYEQYV. For the CDR3, the DNA is TGTGCCAGCAGCTTTAGCGGTTACGAGCAGTACGTC.

The chain uses TRBV30 and TRBJ2-7, with D possibly TRBD1 on 6 matching bases. The CDR3 runs 17 residues. The ends were cut back, 4 bases at V and 3 bases at J, with 25 bases in the middle. Per germline, CDR1 GTSNPN and CDR2 SVGIG (reference sequence). CDR3 region: CAWNLLPGTPTSYEQYF. CDR3 nucleotides: TGTGCCTGGAACCTTCTGCCCGGGACACCCACAAGCTACGAGCAGTACTTC.

V is TRBV7-8 and J is TRBJ2-3, with D perhaps matching TRBD2 (6 bases). This CDR3 comprises 15 residues. The V gene lost 5 bases and the J gene lost 2 bases, with 14 bases spanning the gap. CDR1 is SGHVS, CDR2 FQNEAQ, per germline. This CDR3 reads CASSLWRGNTDTQYF. CDR3 DNA: TGTGCCAGCAGCCTCTGGCGGGGCAACACAGATACGCAGTATTTT.

This clone was recorded only once. This rearrangement joins TRBV4-1 to TRBJ2-1, with D hard to call. V shed 5 bases and J shed 0 bases, with 14 bases lying between them. The length of the CDR3 is 16 residues. Germline V gene data show CDR1 as MGHRA and CDR2 as YSYEKL. In DNA form, the CDR3 reads TGCGCCAGCAGCGGGTTTGTTGATAGCTCCTACAATGAGCAGTTCTTC. Protein sequence: CASSGFVDSSYNEQFF.

Only one count was recorded for this clone. CDR3 protein: CASSPGTGNQPQHF. The DNA for the CDR3 is TGTGCCAGCTCCCCCGGGACAGGAAATCAGCCCCAGCATTTT. The V call is TRBV18, the J call TRBJ1-5; 8 bases align to TRBD1. CDR3 length equals 14 residues. The J segment lost 4 bases and the V segment lost 6 bases, leaving 5 bases of the junction unmatched. Per the germline V gene, CDR1 is KGHSH and CDR2 is LQKENI.

This chain links TRBV7-9 with TRBJ1-2, with TRBD1 identical over 9 bases. V trimming: 4 bases; J trimming: 8 bases; junction bases outside the gene matches: 5. The V gene's germline CDR1 is SEHNR and CDR2 FQNEAQ (reference sequence). The CDR3 is 13 residues long. CDR3 protein: CASSWGTGTGYTF. The CDR3 DNA reads as TGTGCCAGCAGCTGGGGGACAGGGACGGGCTACACCTTC.